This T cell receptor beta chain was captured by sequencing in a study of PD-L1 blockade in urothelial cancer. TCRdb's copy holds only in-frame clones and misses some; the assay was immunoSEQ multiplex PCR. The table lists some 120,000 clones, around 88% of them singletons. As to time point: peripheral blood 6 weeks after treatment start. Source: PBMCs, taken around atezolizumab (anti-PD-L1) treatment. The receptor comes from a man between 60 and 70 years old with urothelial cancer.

CDR3 region: CASTTLRGQGLAGANVLTF. CDR3 DNA sequence: TGTGCCAGCACCACGCTGCGGGGACAGGGTCTTGCTGGGGCCAACGTCCTGACTTTC. The gene calls are TRBV28 and TRBJ2-6; 9 bases fit TRBD1. The CDR3 has 19 residues. Per germline, CDR1 MDHEN and CDR2 SYDVKM. V was clipped by 7 bases and J by 2 bases; unmatched bases: 15.